This TCR beta chain was captured in a study of cytomegalovirus exposure and HLA in healthy donors. The PCR contained 60 Vbeta and 13 Jbeta primers. TCRdb keeps only in-frame clones here, not all; method: immunoSEQ multiplex PCR. The sample holds roughly 150,000 clones, over 65% seen once. Trimming shortened V by 3 bases and J by 4 bases, and 12 bases separated the two germline ends. This CDR3 region has 15 residues. The V gene's germline CDR1 is LNHDA and CDR2 SQIVND (reference sequence). This receptor was taken from a woman in her 30s in good health and CMV-seronegative. The V call is TRBV19, the J call TRBJ2-2, with a tentative D call TRBD1 (7 bases). The sample taken for sequencing was PBMCs. In DNA, the CDR3 is TGTGCCAGTAGTATGCGGGGACAGTCCACCGGGGAGCTGTTTTTT. Its translation: CASSMRGQSTGELFF. The variable domain in full, completed from reference TRBV19 and TRBJ2-2, reads DGGITQSPKYLFRKEGQNVTLSCEQNLNHDAMYWYRQDPGQGLRLIYYSQIVNDFQKGDIAEGYSVSREKKESFPLTVTSAQKNPTAFYLCASSMRGQSTGELFFGEGSRLTVL.